This T cell receptor beta chain was observed in a study of cytomegalovirus exposure and HLA in healthy donors. Study-wide results and limits: The authors later linked a missense DCLRE1C variant to TCR beta V- and J-gene trimming.

PCR was performed using 60 Vbeta and 13 Jbeta primers. Measured with immunoSEQ multiplex PCR; TCRdb has only the in-frame clones, and not every one. Among around 94,000 clones, roughly 71% were seen once, and the ten largest hold roughly 5%. CDR3 length: 11 residues. Germline CDR1 is SGHRS and CDR2 is YFSETQ. V dropped 4 bases and J dropped 9 bases, with 11 bases sitting between them. Comments on this clone: The antigen is unknown.

The gene calls are TRBV5-1 and TRBJ2-7; TRBD2 is a possible D gene (5 bases). The sequence was obtained from a woman aged 40-49 years in good health and CMV-seronegative. Specimen: PBMCs. CDR3: CASSGSRGQYF. Written as DNA, the CDR3 is TGCGCCAGCAGCGGAAGTCGGGGGCAGTACTTC.